The source of this T cell receptor beta chain is a study of T cells in Graves' hyperthyroidism and ophthalmopathy. RNA transcripts provided the source from which TCR beta CDR3 regions were amplified. During a first-round RT-PCR of the TCR CDR3, the HTBI primer set was used. Each CDR3 protein is one row after TCRdb ran MiXCR on the multiplex PCR reads. The repertoire includes a few hundred thousand distinct CDR3 sequences, more than 15% of them detected once, and about 16% sits in the top ten. The sample holds many counts of this clonotype. The CDR3 has 16 amino acids. The trim removed 5 bases at V and 0 bases at J, leaving 7 bases unmatched. Germline V lookup: CDR1 MNHNS, CDR2 SASEGT.

This clonotype originated in a woman aged 18 to 35 with Graves' ophthalmopathy. Sequencing was done on a sample of blood. V and J are TRBV6-1 and TRBJ1-1, with TRBD1 matching over 9 bases. The CDR3 region is CASSSGTGRMNTEAFF. The CDR3 DNA sequence: TGTGCCAGCAGTTCCGGGACAGGGAGGATGAACACTGAAGCTTTCTTT.